This is a list of T cell receptor beta chains from one sample in a study of blood T cells in healthy people across ages. TCRdb re-derived calls from the 5' RACE reads in MiXCR, one entry per CDR3 protein. The repertoire holds 800,000 to 1,300,000 distinct CDR3 sequences, with under 30% as singletons. The same data also went into a second study, on T cells of mothers and their children.

The sample comprised blood. These receptors came from a girl aged 2-10 years in good health. Each CDR3 is given without its conserved first and last residue.

V gene,J gene,CDR3 protein
TRBV6-2/TRBV6-3,.,AGSYASGGAGEQF
TRBV6-5,TRBJ1-1,ASSLRQGRRQAF
TRBV5-1,TRBJ1-1,ASSLEGNTEAC
TRBV7-8,TRBJ2-5,ASSFGSLETQY
TRBV12-3/TRBV12-4,TRBJ1-3,ASSSSSFPSGNTIY
TRBV4-3,TRBJ2-5,ASSQGPGGGHQETQY
TRBV5-1,TRBJ2-7,ASRPIRTYEQY
TRBV20-1,TRBJ2-3,SARRGAADTQY
TRBV29-1,TRBJ1-1,SGKTGHEAF
TRBV28,.,ASSPPDRDEQY
TRBV20-1,TRBJ2-4,SARDGGRDIQY
TRBV19,TRBJ2-1,ASRIAGGHNEQF
TRBV19,.,ASSYYHEQF
TRBV20-1,TRBJ2-2,SAYIRDRINTGELF
TRBV7-9,TRBJ1-1,ASSFGVLVEAF
TRBV7-2,TRBJ2-7,ASSLIGTASYEQY
TRBV20-1,TRBJ1-2,SARDRADHGYT
TRBV3-1,TRBJ1-1,ASSQDPGARTF
TRBV4-3,TRBJ2-5,ASSQDGGDHVRETQY
TRBV4-3,TRBJ2-6,ASSQDTHGNSNVLT
TRBV11-2,TRBJ2-1,ASSRLDGGSRHNEQF
TRBV2,.,ASSEVPSVDEQF
TRBV12-3/TRBV12-4,TRBJ1-6,ASSRMGRGESPLH
TRBV5-1,TRBJ2-3,ASSLVEAGRYTQY
TRBV20-1,TRBJ1-2,SARVGFGYT
TRBV20-1,TRBJ2-7,SARDHGGGHSYEQY
TRBV7-2,TRBJ2-5,ASSLVGTGAWREQY
TRBV20-1,TRBJ2-3,SAREAEDTQY
TRBV12-3/TRBV12-4,TRBJ2-1,ASSPTSGSGANEQF
TRBV28,TRBJ1-4,ASRDVTSYEKLF
TRBV29-1,TRBJ2-7,SVEREGAYEQY
TRBV28,TRBJ1-5,ASSLRTYQPQH
TRBV7-9,TRBJ1-3,ASSQQGGEGNTIY
TRBV29-1,TRBJ2-4,SVENRNIQY
TRBV4-1,TRBJ1-5,ASSQDRGIQPQH
TRBV19,TRBJ2-6,AVHAGTGVSGANVLT
TRBV6-2/TRBV6-3,TRBJ2-3,ASSSPTSGGTDTQY
TRBV6-5,TRBJ2-5,ASSYSRFQETQY
TRBV25-1,TRBJ2-6,ASSEGTRASGANVLT
TRBV29-1,TRBJ2-5,SVGGLLKIEQY
TRBV9,.,ASSPARYNEQF
TRBV29-1,TRBJ2-3,SVLSGSPDTQY
TRBV12-3/TRBV12-4,.,ASSFWGTPRETQY
TRBV7-8,TRBJ2-5,ASSSPFGQGGTQY
TRBV7-2,TRBJ2-5,ASSLAKQRAQETQY
TRBV20-1,.,SAALWQGNEQF
TRBV3-1,TRBJ2-7,ASSQDKGGGEQY
TRBV29-1,TRBJ2-1,SVSGPTNNEQF
TRBV7-8,TRBJ2-7,ASRVGGTYEQY
TRBV10-3,TRBJ1-2,AISESRGSGYGYP
TRBV4-3,TRBJ1-5,ASSQAGFGQPRH
TRBV28,.,ASSLAQGARSETQY
TRBV5-1,TRBJ1-3,ASSLVGNGNTIY